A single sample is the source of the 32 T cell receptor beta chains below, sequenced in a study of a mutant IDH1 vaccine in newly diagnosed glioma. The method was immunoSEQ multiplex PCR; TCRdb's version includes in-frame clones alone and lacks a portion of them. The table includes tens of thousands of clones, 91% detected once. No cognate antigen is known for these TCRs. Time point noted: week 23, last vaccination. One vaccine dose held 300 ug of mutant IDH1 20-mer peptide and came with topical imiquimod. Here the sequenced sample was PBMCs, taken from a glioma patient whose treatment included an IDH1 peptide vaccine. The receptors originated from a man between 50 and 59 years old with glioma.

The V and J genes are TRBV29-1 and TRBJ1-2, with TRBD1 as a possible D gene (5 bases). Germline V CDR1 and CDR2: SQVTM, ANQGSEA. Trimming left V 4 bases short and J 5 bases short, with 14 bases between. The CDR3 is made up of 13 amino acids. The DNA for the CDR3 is TGCAGCGTTGGTATCTGGGCAGGGTATGGCTACACCTTC. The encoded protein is CSVGIWAGYGYTF.

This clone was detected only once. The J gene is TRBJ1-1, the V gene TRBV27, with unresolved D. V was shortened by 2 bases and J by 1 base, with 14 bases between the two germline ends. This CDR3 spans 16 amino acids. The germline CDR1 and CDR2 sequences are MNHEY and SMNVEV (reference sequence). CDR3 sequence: CASSLVYGGSNTEAFF. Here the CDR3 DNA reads TGTGCCAGCAGTTTAGTTTATGGAGGGTCGAACACTGAAGCTTTCTTT.

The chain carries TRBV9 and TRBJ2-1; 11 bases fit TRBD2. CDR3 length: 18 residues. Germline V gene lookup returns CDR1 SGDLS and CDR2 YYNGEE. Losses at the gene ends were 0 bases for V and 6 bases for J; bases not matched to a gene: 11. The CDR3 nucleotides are TGTGCCAGCAGCGTAGAATATAGCGGGGGGGCTTCAGGCAATGAGCAGTTCTTC. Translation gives CASSVEYSGGASGNEQFF.

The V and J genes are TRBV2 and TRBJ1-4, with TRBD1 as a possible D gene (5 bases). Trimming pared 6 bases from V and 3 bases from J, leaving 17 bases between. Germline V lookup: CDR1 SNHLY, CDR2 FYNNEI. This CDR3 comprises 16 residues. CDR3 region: CASRLWGVESNEKLFF. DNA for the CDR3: TGTGCCAGCAGGCTGTGGGGGGTGGAATCTAATGAAAAACTGTTTTTT.

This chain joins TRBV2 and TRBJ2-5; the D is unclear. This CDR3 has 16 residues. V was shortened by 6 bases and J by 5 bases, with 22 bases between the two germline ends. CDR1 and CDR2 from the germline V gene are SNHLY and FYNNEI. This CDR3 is CASSRSPGRQEETQYF. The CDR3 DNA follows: TGTGCCAGCAGCCGATCCCCGGGCCGTCAGGAGGAGACCCAGTACTTC.

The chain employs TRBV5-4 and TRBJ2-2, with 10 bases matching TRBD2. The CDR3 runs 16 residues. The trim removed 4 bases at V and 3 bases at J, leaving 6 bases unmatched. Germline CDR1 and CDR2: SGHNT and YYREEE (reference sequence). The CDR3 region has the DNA TGTGCCAGCAGCGGGTTAGCGGGAGGCTACACCGGGGAGCTGTTTTTT. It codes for CASSGLAGGYTGELFF.

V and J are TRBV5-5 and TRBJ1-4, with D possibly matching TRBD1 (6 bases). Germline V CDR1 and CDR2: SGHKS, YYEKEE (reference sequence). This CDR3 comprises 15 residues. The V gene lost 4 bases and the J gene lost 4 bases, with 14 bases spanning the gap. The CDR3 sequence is CASSPFGQSNEKLFF. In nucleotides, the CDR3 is TGTGCCAGCAGCCCGTTCGGACAGAGTAATGAAAAACTGTTTTTT.

The CDR3 DNA reads TGTGCCAGCAGCTCACCTACAGAGGACACCGGGGAGCTGTTTTTT. Protein: CASSSPTEDTGELFF. This chain links TRBV7-8 with TRBJ2-2, with D unresolved. V dropped 4 bases and J dropped 3 bases, with 12 bases sitting between them. CDR1 and CDR2 (germline): SGHVS, FQNEAQ. This CDR3 has 15 amino acids.

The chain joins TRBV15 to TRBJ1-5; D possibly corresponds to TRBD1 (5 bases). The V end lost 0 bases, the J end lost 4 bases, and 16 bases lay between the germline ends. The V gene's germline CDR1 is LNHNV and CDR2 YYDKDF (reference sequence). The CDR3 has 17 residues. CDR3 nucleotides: TGTGCCACCAGCAGAGATCTCGGGGGGAGGCTGAATCAGCCCCAGCATTTT. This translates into CATSRDLGGRLNQPQHF. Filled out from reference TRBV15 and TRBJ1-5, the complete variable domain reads DAMVIQNPRYQVTQFGKPVTLSCSQTLNHNVMYWYQQKSSQAPKLLFHYYDKDFNNEADTPDNFQSRRPNTSFCFLDIRSPGLGDTAMYLCATSRDLGGRLNQPQHFGDGTRLSIL.

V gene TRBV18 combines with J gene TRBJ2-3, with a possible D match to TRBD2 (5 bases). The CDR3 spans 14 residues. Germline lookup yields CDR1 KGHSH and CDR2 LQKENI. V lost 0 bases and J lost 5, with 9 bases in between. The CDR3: CASSPPRVGDTQYF. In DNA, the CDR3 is TGTGCCAGCTCACCACCGAGGGTTGGAGATACGCAGTATTTT.

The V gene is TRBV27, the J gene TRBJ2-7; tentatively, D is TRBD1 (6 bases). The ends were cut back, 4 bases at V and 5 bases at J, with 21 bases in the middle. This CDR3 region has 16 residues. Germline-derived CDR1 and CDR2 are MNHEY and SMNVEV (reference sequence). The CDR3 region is CASSSYRDTRFHEQYF. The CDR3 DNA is TGTGCCAGCAGTTCCTATAGGGACACTCGTTTCCACGAGCAGTACTTC.

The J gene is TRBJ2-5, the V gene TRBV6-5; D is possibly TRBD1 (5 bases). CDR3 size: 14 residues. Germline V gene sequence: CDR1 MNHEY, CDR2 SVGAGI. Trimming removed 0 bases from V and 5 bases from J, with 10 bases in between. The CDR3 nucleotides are TGTGCCAGCAGTTACTCGCCCAGGGCTGAGACCCAGTACTTC. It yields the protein CASSYSPRAETQYF.

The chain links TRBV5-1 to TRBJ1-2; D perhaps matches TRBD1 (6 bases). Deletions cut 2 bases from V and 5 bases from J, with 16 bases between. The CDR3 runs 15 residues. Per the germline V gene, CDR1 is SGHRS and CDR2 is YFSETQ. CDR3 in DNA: TGCGCCAGCAGCTTCAGGGGCGCTTCGGGTTATGGCTACACCTTC. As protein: CASSFRGASGYGYTF.

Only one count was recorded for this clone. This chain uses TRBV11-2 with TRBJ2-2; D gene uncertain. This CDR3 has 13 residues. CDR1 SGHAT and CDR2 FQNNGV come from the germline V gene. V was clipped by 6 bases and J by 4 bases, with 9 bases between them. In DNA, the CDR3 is TGTGCCAGCAGTCATGCCGGCACCGGGGAGCTGTTTTTT. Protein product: CASSHAGTGELFF.

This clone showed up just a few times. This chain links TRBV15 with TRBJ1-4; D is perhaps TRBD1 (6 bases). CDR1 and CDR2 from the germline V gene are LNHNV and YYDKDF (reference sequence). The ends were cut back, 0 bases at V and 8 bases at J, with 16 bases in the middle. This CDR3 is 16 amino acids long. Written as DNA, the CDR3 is TGTGCCACCAGCAGAGATTGGGGCCAGGGGTGGGAAAAACTGTTTTTT. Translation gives CATSRDWGQGWEKLFF.

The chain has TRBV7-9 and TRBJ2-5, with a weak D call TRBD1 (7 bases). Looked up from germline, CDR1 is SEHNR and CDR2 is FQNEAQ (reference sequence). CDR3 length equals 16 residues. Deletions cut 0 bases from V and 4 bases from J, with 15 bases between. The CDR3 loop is CASSLAGGGAGETQYF. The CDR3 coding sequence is TGTGCCAGCAGCTTAGCAGGAGGGGGCGCGGGAGAGACCCAGTACTTC.

The CDR3 coding sequence is TGTGCCAGCAGCTCGACAGGGTCGTCTGGCTACACCTTC. Translating gives CASSSTGSSGYTF. The V call is TRBV6-6, the J call TRBJ1-2, with TRBD1 matching 7 bases. This CDR3 contains 13 residues. Trimming at V came to 6 bases and at J to 7 bases, leaving 8 bases not matched to a gene. The germline V gene encodes CDR1 MNHNY and CDR2 SVGAGI (reference sequence).

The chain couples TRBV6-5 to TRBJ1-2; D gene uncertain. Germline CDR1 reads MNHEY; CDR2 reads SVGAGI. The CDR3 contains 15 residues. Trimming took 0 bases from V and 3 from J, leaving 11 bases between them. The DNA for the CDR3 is TGTGCCAGCAGTTACTCGGTAGGGAGGGACTATGGCTACACCTTC. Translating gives CASSYSVGRDYGYTF.

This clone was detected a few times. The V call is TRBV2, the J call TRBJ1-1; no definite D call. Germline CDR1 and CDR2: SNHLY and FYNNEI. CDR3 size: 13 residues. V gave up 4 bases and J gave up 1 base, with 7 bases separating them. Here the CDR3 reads CASSADKNTEAFF. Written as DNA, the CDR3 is TGTGCCAGCAGTGCTGACAAGAACACTGAAGCTTTCTTT. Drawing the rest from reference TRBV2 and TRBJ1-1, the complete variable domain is EPEVTQTPSHQVTQMGQEVILRCVPISNHLYFYWYRQILGQKVEFLVSFYNNEISEKSEIFDDQFSVERPDGSNFTLKIRSTKLEDSAMYFCASSADKNTEAFFGQGTRLTVV.

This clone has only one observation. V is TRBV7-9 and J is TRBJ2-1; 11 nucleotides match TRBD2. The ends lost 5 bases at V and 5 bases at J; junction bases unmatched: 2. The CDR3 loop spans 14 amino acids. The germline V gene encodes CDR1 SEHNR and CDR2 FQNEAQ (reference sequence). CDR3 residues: CASSVSGRDNEQFF. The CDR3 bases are TGTGCCAGCAGCGTTAGCGGGAGGGACAATGAGCAGTTCTTC.

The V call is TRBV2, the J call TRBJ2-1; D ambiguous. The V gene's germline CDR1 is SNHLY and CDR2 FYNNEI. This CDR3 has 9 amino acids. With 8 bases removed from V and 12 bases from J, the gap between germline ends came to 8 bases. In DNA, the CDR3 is TGTGCCAGCCCCGATGGGCAGTTCTTC. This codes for CASPDGQFF.

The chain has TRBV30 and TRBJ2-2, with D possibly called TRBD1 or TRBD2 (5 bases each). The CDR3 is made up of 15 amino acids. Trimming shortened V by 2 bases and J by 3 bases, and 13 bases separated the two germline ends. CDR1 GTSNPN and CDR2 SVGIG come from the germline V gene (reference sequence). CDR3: CAWSPPGTYTGELFF. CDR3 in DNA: TGTGCCTGGAGTCCTCCCGGGACCTACACCGGGGAGCTGTTTTTT.

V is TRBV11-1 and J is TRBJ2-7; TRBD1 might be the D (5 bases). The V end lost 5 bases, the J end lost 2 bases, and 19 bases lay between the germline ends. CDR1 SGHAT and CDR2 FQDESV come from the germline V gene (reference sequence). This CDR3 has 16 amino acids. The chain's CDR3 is CASSIDPNRLPYEQYF. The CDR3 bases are TGTGCCAGCAGCATCGACCCGAACAGGTTACCCTACGAGCAGTACTTC.

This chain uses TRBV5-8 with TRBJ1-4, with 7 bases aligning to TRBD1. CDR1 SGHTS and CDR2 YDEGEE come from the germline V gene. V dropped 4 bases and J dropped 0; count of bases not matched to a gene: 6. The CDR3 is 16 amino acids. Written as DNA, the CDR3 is TGTGCCAGCAGCGAAGGACAGGTCACAACTAATGAAAAACTGTTTTTT. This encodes CASSEGQVTTNEKLFF.

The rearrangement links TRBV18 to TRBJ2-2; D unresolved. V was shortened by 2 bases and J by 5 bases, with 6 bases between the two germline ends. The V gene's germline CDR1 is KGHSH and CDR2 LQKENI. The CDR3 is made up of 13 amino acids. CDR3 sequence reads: CASSPKRTGELFF. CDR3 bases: TGTGCCAGCTCACCAAAGAGGACCGGGGAGCTGTTTTTT.

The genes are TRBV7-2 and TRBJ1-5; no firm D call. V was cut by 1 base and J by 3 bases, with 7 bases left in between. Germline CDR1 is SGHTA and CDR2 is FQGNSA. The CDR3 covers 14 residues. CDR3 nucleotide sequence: TGTGCCAGCAGCTTAGTCGCAAACAATCAGCCCCAGCATTTT. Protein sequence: CASSLVANNQPQHF.

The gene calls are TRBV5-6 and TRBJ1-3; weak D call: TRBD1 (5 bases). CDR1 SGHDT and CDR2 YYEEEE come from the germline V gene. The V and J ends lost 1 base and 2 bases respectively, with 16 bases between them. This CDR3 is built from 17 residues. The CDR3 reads CASSLSQGGAAGNTIYF. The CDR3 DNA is TGTGCCAGCAGCTTGAGCCAGGGCGGAGCAGCTGGAAACACCATATATTTT. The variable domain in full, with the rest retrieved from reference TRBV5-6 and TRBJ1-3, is DAGVTQSPTHLIKTRGQQVTLRCSPKSGHDTVSWYQQALGQGPQFIFQYYEEEERQRGNFPDRFSGHQFPNYSSELNVNALLLGDSALYLCASSLSQGGAAGNTIYFGEGSWLTVV.

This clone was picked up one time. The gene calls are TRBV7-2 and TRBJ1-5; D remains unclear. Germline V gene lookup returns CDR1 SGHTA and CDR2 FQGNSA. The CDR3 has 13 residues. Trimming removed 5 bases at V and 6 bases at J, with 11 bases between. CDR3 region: CASSNQISQPQHF. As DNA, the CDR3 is TGTGCCAGCAGCAACCAGATTAGTCAGCCCCAGCATTTT. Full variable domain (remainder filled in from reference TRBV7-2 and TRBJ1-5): GAGVSQSPSNKVTEKGKDVELRCDPISGHTALYWYRQSLGQGLEFLIYFQGNSAPDKSGLPSDRFSAERTGGSVSTLTIQRTQQEDSAVYLCASSNQISQPQHFGDGTRLSIL.

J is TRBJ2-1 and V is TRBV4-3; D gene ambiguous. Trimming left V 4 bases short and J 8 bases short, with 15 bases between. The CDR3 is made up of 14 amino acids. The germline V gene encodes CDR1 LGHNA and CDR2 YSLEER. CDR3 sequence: CASSRQRGEDEQFF. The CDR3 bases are TGCGCCAGCAGCCGCCAGCGAGGAGAGGATGAGCAGTTCTTC.

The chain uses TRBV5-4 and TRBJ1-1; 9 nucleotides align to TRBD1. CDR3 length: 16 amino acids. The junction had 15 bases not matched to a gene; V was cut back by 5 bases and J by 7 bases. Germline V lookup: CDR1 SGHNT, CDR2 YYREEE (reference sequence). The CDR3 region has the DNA TGTGCCAGCAGTTCCGGACAGGGGTCCTCTGGGGTTGAAGCTTTCTTT. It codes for CASSSGQGSSGVEAFF.

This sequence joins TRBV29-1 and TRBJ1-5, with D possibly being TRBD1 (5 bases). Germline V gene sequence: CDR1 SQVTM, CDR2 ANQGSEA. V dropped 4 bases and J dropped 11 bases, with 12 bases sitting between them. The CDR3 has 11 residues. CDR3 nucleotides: TGCAGCGTTGCTACCGAGGGGTCCCAGCATTTT. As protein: CSVATEGSQHF.

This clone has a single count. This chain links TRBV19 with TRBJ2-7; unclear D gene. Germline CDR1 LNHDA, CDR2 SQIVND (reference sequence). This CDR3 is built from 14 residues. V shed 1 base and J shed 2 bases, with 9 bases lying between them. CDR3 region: CASSIVAGPYEQYF. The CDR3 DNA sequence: TGTGCCAGTAGTATAGTAGCAGGACCCTACGAGCAGTACTTC. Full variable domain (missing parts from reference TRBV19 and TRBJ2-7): DGGITQSPKYLFRKEGQNVTLSCEQNLNHDAMYWYRQDPGQGLRLIYYSQIVNDFQKGDIAEGYSVSREKKESFPLTVTSAQKNPTAFYLCASSIVAGPYEQYFGPGTRLTVT.